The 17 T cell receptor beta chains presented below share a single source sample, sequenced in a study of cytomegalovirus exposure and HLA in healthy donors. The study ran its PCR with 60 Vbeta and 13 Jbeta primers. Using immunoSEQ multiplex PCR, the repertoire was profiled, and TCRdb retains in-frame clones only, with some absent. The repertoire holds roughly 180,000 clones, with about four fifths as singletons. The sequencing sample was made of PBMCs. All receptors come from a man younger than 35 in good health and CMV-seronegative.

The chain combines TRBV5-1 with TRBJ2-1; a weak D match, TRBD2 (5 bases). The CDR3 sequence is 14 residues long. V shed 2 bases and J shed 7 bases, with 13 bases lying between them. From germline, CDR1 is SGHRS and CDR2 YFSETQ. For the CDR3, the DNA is TGCGCCAGCAGCTTATCGGGGTTTGGAAATGAGCAGTTCTTC. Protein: CASSLSGFGNEQFF.

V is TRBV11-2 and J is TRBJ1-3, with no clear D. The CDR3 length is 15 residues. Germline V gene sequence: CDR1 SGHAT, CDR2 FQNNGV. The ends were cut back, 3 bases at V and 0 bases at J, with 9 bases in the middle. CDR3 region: CASSFDSLSGNTIYF. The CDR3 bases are TGTGCCAGCAGCTTCGATTCACTCTCTGGAAACACCATATATTTT.

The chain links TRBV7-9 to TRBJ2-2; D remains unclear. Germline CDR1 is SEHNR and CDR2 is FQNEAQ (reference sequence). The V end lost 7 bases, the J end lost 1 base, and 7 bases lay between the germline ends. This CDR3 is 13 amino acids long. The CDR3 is CASIPGNTGELFF. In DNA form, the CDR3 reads TGTGCCAGCATTCCCGGGAACACCGGGGAGCTGTTTTTT.

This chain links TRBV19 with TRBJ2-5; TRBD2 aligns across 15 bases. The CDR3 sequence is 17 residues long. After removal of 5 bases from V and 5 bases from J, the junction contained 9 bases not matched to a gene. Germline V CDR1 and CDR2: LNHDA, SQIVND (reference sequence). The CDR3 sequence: CASSAGTSGRIRETQYF. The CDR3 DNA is TGTGCCAGTAGTGCTGGGACTAGCGGGAGGATCCGGGAGACCCAGTACTTC.

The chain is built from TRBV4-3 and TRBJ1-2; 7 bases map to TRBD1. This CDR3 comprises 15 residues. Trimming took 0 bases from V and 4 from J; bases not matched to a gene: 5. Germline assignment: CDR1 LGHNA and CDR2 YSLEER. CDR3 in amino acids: CASSQDARTGYGYTF. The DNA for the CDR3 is TGCGCCAGCAGCCAAGACGCCCGGACAGGCTATGGCTACACCTTC.

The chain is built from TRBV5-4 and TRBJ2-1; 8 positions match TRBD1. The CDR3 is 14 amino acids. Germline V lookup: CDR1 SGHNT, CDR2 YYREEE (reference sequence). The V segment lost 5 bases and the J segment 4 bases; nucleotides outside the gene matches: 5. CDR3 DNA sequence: TGTGCCAGCAGATCAAACAGGGGGTACAATGAGCAGTTCTTC. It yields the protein CASRSNRGYNEQFF.

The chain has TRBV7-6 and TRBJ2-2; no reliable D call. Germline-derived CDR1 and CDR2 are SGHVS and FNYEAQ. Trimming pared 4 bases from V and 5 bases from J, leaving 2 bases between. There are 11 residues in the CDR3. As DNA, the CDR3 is TGTGCCAGCAGCTCGACCGGGGAGCTGTTTTTT. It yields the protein CASSSTGELFF.

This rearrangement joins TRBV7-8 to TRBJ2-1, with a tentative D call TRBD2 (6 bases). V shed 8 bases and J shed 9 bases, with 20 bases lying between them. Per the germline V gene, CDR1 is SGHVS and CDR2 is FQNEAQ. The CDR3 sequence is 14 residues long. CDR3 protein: CASSVVGGFGEQFF. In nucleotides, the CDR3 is TGTGCCAGCTCGGTAGTGGGAGGCTTCGGTGAGCAGTTCTTC.

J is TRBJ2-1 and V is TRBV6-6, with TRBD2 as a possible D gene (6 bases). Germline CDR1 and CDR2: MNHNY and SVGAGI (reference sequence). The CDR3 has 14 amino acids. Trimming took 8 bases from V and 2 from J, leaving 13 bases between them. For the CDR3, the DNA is TGTGCCAGCCACGGGACTTTGGCCTACAATGAGCAGTTCTTC. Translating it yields CASHGTLAYNEQFF.

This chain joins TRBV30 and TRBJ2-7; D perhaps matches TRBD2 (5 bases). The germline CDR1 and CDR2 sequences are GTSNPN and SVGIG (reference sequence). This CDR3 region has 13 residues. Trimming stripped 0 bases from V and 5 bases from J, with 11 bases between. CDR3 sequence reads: CAWSVTSGNEQYF. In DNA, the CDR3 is TGTGCCTGGAGTGTTACATCGGGGAACGAGCAGTACTTC.

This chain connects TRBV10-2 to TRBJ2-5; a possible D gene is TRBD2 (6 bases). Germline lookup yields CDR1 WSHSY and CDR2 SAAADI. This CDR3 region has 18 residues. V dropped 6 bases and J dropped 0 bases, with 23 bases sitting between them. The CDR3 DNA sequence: TGCGCCAGCAGGAGTACTCCCCGGGGGTCCGGTCACCAAGAGACCCAGTACTTC. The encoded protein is CASRSTPRGSGHQETQYF.

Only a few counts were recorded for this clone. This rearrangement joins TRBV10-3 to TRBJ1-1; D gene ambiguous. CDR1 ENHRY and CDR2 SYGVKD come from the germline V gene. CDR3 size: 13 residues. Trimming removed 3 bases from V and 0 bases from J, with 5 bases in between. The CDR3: CAISDLMNTEAFF. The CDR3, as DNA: TGTGCCATCAGTGACCTTATGAACACTGAAGCTTTCTTT.

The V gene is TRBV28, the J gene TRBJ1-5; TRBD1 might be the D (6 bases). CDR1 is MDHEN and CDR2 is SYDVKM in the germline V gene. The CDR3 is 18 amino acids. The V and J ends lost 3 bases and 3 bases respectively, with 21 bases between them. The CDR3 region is CASSFLFTGSFSNQPQHF. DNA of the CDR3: TGTGCCAGCAGTTTTCTGTTTACAGGGAGTTTTTCCAATCAGCCCCAGCATTTT.

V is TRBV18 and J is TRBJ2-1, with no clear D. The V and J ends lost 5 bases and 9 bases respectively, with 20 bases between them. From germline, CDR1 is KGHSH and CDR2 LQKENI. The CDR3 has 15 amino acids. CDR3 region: CASSTTDFVLGEQFF. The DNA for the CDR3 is TGTGCCAGCTCAACTACCGATTTTGTCTTGGGTGAGCAGTTCTTC.

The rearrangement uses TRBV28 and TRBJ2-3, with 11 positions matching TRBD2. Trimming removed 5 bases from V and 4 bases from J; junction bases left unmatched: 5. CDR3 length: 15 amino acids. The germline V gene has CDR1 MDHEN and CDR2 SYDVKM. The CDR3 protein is CASSPLAGVSDTQYF. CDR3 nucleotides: TGTGCCAGCAGTCCACTAGCGGGAGTATCAGATACGCAGTATTTT.

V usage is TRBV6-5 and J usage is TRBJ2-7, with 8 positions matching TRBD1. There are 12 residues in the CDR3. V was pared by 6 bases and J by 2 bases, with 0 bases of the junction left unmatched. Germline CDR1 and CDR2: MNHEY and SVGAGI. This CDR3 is CASRDRAYEQYF. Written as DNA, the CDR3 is TGTGCCAGCAGGGACAGGGCCTACGAGCAGTACTTC.

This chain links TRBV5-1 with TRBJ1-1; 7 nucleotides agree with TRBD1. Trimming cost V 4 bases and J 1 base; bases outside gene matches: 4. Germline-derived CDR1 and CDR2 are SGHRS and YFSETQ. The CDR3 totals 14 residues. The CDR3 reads CASSRDRENTEAFF. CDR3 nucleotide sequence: TGCGCCAGCAGCCGGGACAGAGAGAACACTGAAGCTTTCTTT.